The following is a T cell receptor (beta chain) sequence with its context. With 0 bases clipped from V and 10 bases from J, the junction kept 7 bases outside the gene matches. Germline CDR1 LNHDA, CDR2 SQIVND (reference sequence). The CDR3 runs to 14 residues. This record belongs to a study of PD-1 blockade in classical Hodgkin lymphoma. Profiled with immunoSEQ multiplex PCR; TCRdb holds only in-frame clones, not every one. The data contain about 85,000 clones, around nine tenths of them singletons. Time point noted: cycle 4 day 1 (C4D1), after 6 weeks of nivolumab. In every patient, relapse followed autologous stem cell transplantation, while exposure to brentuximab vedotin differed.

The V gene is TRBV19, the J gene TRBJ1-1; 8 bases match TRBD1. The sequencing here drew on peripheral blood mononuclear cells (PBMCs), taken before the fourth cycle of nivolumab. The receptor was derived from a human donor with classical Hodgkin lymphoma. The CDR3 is CASSIDGRQGRAFF. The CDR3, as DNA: TGTGCCAGTAGTATAGATGGGAGACAGGGGAGAGCTTTCTTT.